The present T cell receptor beta chain was sequenced within a study of T cells after yellow fever vaccination. The wider study: For low cell numbers, libraries were made with SMART-Seq v4 Ultra Low Input.

Study-wide results and limits: Subsequent booster samples again held most clones from primary vaccination (96% CD4, just under 90% CD8). A limited proportion of clonotypes was detected within both the CD4 and CD8 compartments.

A note on this clonotype: As yet, its antigen is unknown.

V lost 0 bases to trimming and J lost 4 bases, with 13 bases between them. CDR3 size: 15 residues. The germline gives CDR1 SGHRS, CDR2 YFSETQ. Template-switching 5'RACE yielded the TCR cDNA; a universal primer site and UMIs were added in the process. TCRdb reanalysed the 5' RACE reads using MiXCR and keeps one entry per CDR3 protein. The sample lists approximately 510,000 distinct CDR3 sequences, about a fifth occurring once. The sequencing here drew on PBMCs, taken approximately 22 days after the first yellow fever vaccination. This TCR came from a man aged 18 to 29 who received the YFV17D yellow fever vaccine. This rearrangement joins TRBV5-1 to TRBJ1-2, with D uncertain. The CDR3 DNA reads as TGCGCCAGCAGCTTGGTTGACGACGGTCTCTATGGCTACACCTTC. It codes for CASSLVDDGLYGYTF.